This TCR beta chain was profiled in a study of vaccination effects on CD4 cells after COVID-19. Antigen-specific CD4+ T cells were expanded with viral peptide pools in the ViraFEST assay before sequencing. Upon completion of roughly ten days in culture, CD4+ T cells were isolated. Between March and December 2020, the person had a SARS-CoV-2 infection that PCR confirmed. Germline values: CDR1 SGHRS, CDR2 YFSETQ. Trimming shortened V by 0 bases and J by 0 bases, and 5 bases separated the two germline ends. The CDR3 consists of 14 residues. Some clones are missing from TCRdb's copy, which holds only in-frame ones; the method was immunoSEQ multiplex PCR. The repertoire holds fewer than 90,000 clones, with over 65% as singletons. Concerning this clone: What it binds is not known.

V gene TRBV5-1 combines with J gene TRBJ2-3, with unresolved D. This material consisted of CD4+ T cells from PBMCs cultured with HIV peptides, taken before COVID-19 vaccination. The subset is: HIV-1 Nef peptide pool negative control/reference culture. This TCR derives from a human donor who had a prior SARS-CoV-2 infection. The CDR3 DNA sequence: TGCGCCAGCAGCTTGGAAACTAGCACAGATACGCAGTATTTT. As protein: CASSLETSTDTQYF.